Listed below are T cell receptor beta chains from one sample, sequenced in a study of T-cell memory formation after mild COVID-19. Using its own MiXCR run on the 5' RACE reads, TCRdb lists one record per CDR3 protein. The sample lists fewer than 700,000 distinct CDR3 sequences; roughly 22% were seen once. The sample was PBMCs or a T cell subset sorted from them (not recorded which). These receptors all stem from an adult woman who had mild COVID-19 (a few samples of this study predate the infection). Cell type and time point are not known. CDR3s include the opening cysteine and the closing phenylalanine or tryptophan. Fields, in order: J gene, CDR3 length, D gene, V gene, clone size, CDR3 protein, CDR3 DNA. The D gene is left open where the match is weak. For some rows the clone size is stated as once, few or many, or as a class when expanded; others skip it.

TRBJ2-7,13,TRBD1,TRBV30,NA,CAWSGRTGGEQYF,TGTGCCTGGAGTGGGCGGACAGGGGGAGAGCAGTACTTC
TRBJ1-1,14,TRBD1,TRBV9,once,CASSVGDRGTEAFF,TGTGCCAGCAGCGTAGGGGACAGGGGTACTGAAGCTTTCTTT
TRBJ1-5,15,TRBD1,TRBV18,NA,CASGLGTGSHQPQHF,TGTGCCAGCGGGCTTGGGACAGGGAGTCACCAGCCCCAGCATTTT
TRBJ2-1,14,NA,TRBV20-1,few,CSGRGGRSFNEQFF,TGCAGTGGAAGGGGCGGCAGGAGCTTCAATGAGCAGTTCTTC
TRBJ2-1,15,TRBD2,TRBV27,NA,CASSRTSGRFDEQFF,TGTGCCAGCAGTCGGACTAGCGGGAGGTTCGATGAGCAGTTCTTC
TRBJ2-3,14,NA,TRBV4-2,NA,CASSQERAVDTQYF,TGTGCCAGCAGCCAAGAACGAGCGGTGGATACGCAGTATTTT
TRBJ2-3,14,NA,TRBV7-8,NA,CASSLWTTRDTQYF,TGTGCCAGCAGCTTATGGACGACCCGAGATACGCAGTATTTT
TRBJ2-5,16,TRBD2,TRBV7-2,NA,CASRRRLAGTAETQYF,TGTGCCAGCAGGAGAAGACTAGCGGGCACCGCCGAGACCCAGTACTTC
TRBJ2-1,15,NA,TRBV7-2,NA,CASSLVGRGNNEQFF,TGTGCCAGCAGCTTAGTCGGGAGAGGTAACAATGAGCAGTTCTTC
TRBJ2-2,16,NA,TRBV24-1,NA,CATSDPAGGTIGELFF,TGTGCCACCAGTGACCCCGCAGGGGGGACAATCGGGGAGCTGTTTTTT
TRBJ1-1,13,NA,TRBV6-1,NA,CASKGGWNTEAFF,TGTGCCAGCAAGGGGGGGTGGAACACTGAAGCTTTCTTT
TRBJ2-6,16,NA,TRBV29-1,NA,CSVELLQGSGANVLTF,TGCAGCGTTGAACTGCTCCAGGGTTCTGGGGCCAACGTCCTGACTTTC
TRBJ2-2,15,NA,TRBV12-3/TRBV12-4,few,CASRPLRRGGGELFF,TGTGCCAGCAGGCCCCTCCGGAGGGGCGGGGGGGAGCTGTTTTTT
TRBJ2-3,13,NA,TRBV20-1,NA,CSARPTSTDTQYF,TGCAGTGCTAGACCCACCTCCACAGATACGCAGTATTTT
TRBJ1-1,14,NA,TRBV7-9,few,CASSPPRINTEAFF,TGTGCCAGCAGCCCACCTCGGATTAACACTGAAGCTTTCTTT
TRBJ1-2,14,TRBD1,TRBV20-1,NA,CSASQDRTNYGYTF,TGCAGTGCTAGCCAGGACAGGACTAACTATGGCTACACCTTC
TRBJ2-1,12,NA,TRBV3-1,NA,CASSQDTHEQFF,TGTGCCAGCAGCCAAGATACCCATGAGCAGTTCTTC
TRBJ1-5,14,TRBD1,TRBV7-8,NA,CASSLATGNQPQHF,TGTGCCAGCAGCTTAGCGACAGGGAATCAGCCCCAGCATTTT
TRBJ2-1,19,NA,TRBV7-3,NA,CASSQNPGRGPTAYNEQFF,TGTGCCAGCAGCCAGAATCCAGGTCGGGGGCCGACGGCCTACAATGAGCAGTTCTTC
TRBJ2-7,14,TRBD1,TRBV13,NA,CASSAQGAYDEQYF,TGTGCCAGCAGCGCACAGGGGGCGTATGACGAGCAGTACTTC
TRBJ2-3,15,TRBD2,TRBV12-3/TRBV12-4,few,CASSSRLANSDTQYF,TGTGCCAGCAGTTCCCGACTAGCGAATTCAGATACGCAGTATTTT
TRBJ2-7,14,NA,TRBV5-6,NA,CASSFYLAPYEQYF,TGTGCCAGCAGCTTTTATTTGGCCCCCTACGAGCAGTACTTC
TRBJ2-1,12,NA,TRBV10-3,NA,CAISDVTPEQFF,TGTGCCATCAGTGATGTGACGCCTGAGCAGTTCTTC
TRBJ1-6,15,NA,TRBV12-3/TRBV12-4,few,CASSPGGPSDSPLHF,TGTGCCAGCAGTCCTGGGGGGCCCTCGGATTCACCCCTCCACTTT
TRBJ1-1,13,NA,TRBV13,NA,CASTHTGRPEAFF,TGTGCCAGCACTCATACAGGGAGGCCTGAAGCTTTCTTT
TRBJ2-7,19,TRBD2,TRBV9,few,CASSTHHDDWGGWSYEQYF,TGTGCCAGCAGCACCCACCACGACGATTGGGGGGGGTGGTCTTACGAGCAGTACTTC
TRBJ2-3,13,TRBD1,TRBV7-3,NA,CASSRDRGNTQYF,TGTGCCAGCAGCAGGGACAGGGGGAATACGCAGTATTTT
TRBJ2-5,15,NA,TRBV5-1,NA,CASSLARTSGETQYF,TGCGCCAGCAGCTTGGCCAGGACTTCAGGAGAGACCCAGTACTTC
TRBJ1-4,14,NA,TRBV20-1,NA,CSASPGRGSEKLFF,TGCAGTGCTAGTCCAGGCAGGGGAAGTGAAAAACTGTTTTTT
TRBJ2-2,15,NA,TRBV6-2/TRBV6-3,NA,CASSGRMPWTGELFF,TGTGCCAGCAGTGGACGGATGCCGTGGACCGGGGAGCTGTTTTTT
TRBJ2-7,14,TRBD1,TRBV27,NA,CASSPGTDKGVQYF,TGTGCCAGCAGTCCGGGGACAGACAAGGGCGTGCAGTACTTC
TRBJ2-7,18,TRBD2,TRBV4-2,few,CASSQDRGLGPHPYEQYF,TGTGCCAGCAGCCAAGATCGGGGACTAGGTCCCCACCCGTACGAGCAGTACTTC
TRBJ1-2,13,NA,TRBV6-5,NA,CASLQGLYYGYTF,TGTGCCAGCCTACAGGGACTCTACTATGGCTACACCTTC
TRBJ2-7,14,TRBD1,TRBV6-2/TRBV6-3,NA,CASRADRGPQEQYF,TGTGCCAGCAGAGCTGACAGGGGGCCTCAAGAGCAGTACTTC
TRBJ2-5,17,TRBD1,TRBV7-9,many,CASSLGPRTGGRETQYF,TGTGCCAGCAGCTTAGGCCCCCGGACAGGGGGCCGAGAGACCCAGTACTTC
TRBJ2-2,14,TRBD1,TRBV7-9,NA,CASSFPRGSGELFF,TGTGCCAGCAGCTTCCCCAGGGGGTCCGGGGAGCTGTTTTTT
TRBJ2-1,15,TRBD2,TRBV5-1,few,CASSRTAGMYNEQFF,TGCGCCAGCAGCCGCACAGCGGGAATGTACAATGAGCAGTTCTTC
TRBJ2-1,17,TRBD2,TRBV4-3,NA,CASSQTSGRGSYNEQFF,TGCGCCAGCAGCCAAACCAGCGGGAGAGGTTCTTACAATGAGCAGTTCTTC
TRBJ1-2,14,NA,TRBV11-2,NA,CASSSTDRDYGYTF,TGTGCCAGCAGCTCTACGGACAGAGACTATGGCTACACCTTC
TRBJ2-1,11,NA,TRBV12-3/TRBV12-4,NA,CASRSRNEQFF,TGTGCCAGCAGATCAAGAAATGAGCAGTTCTTC
TRBJ2-1,12,TRBD2,TRBV10-2,NA,CASSELAGVQFF,TGCGCCAGCAGTGAACTAGCGGGAGTACAGTTCTTC
TRBJ2-7,15,NA,TRBV27,few,CASTFFGTPGYEQYF,TGTGCCAGCACGTTTTTTGGGACTCCCGGCTACGAGCAGTACTTC
TRBJ1-1,16,NA,TRBV7-9,NA,CASSPYNIQAYTEAFF,TGTGCCAGCAGCCCATACAACATCCAGGCGTACACTGAAGCTTTCTTT
TRBJ2-7,16,NA,TRBV2,few,CASSVGTSRASYEQYF,TGTGCCAGCAGTGTCGGTACCAGCCGGGCCTCCTACGAGCAGTACTTC
TRBJ2-5,14,TRBD1,TRBV7-2,NA,CASSLAGQQETQYF,TGTGCCAGCAGCTTAGCGGGACAGCAAGAGACCCAGTACTTC
TRBJ1-1,16,NA,TRBV7-9,NA,CASSPKPYGSNTEAFF,TGTGCCAGCAGCCCCAAACCCTATGGAAGCAACACTGAAGCTTTCTTT
TRBJ2-7,13,NA,TRBV9,few,CASSVGQSYEQYF,TGTGCCAGCAGCGTCGGACAGTCCTACGAGCAGTACTTC
TRBJ2-7,17,TRBD2,TRBV4-3,few,CASSQDLVGRMVGEQYF,TGCGCCAGCAGCCAAGATTTAGTCGGGAGGATGGTTGGCGAGCAGTACTTC
TRBJ1-5,14,NA,TRBV9,NA,CASSTSGGNQPQHF,TGTGCCAGCAGCACCTCGGGAGGGAATCAGCCCCAGCATTTT
TRBJ1-3,16,NA,TRBV9,few,CASSVTSTNGGNTIYF,TGTGCCAGCAGCGTAACCAGTACGAATGGTGGAAACACCATATATTTT
TRBJ2-3,17,TRBD2,TRBV15,few,CATSSIRLAGRTDTQYF,TGTGCCACCAGCAGTATTAGGCTAGCGGGTAGGACAGATACGCAGTATTTT